Presented here are 3 T cell receptor beta chains from one specimen sequenced in a study of blood T cell repertoires in COVID-19. Generated by immunoSEQ multiplex PCR, the TCRdb table keeps only in-frame clones and is missing some. The table has some 200,000 clones, around 91% seen once; the top ten hold under 3.5%. Sequenced input: PBMCs or T cells enriched from blood (not recorded which). The receptors were sampled from a woman aged 18-29 years in a cohort exposed to, infected with or recovered from COVID-19 (not recorded which).

The J gene is TRBJ1-3, the V gene TRBV18; tentatively, D is TRBD1 (5 bases). The germline V gene encodes CDR1 KGHSH and CDR2 LQKENI. The CDR3 spans 17 residues. The V end lost 3 bases, the J end lost 0 bases, and 15 bases lay between the germline ends. CDR3 DNA: TGTGCCAGCTCACCTGTGACAGCATCACGCTCTGGAAACACCATATATTTT. Its protein product is CASSPVTASRSGNTIYF.

This rearrangement joins TRBV5-8 to TRBJ2-3; D is uncertain. V lost 4 bases and J lost 5, with 8 bases in between. The length of the CDR3 is 12 residues. The germline CDR1 and CDR2 sequences are SGHTS and YDEGEE. CDR3 protein: CASSLLRDTQYF. The DNA for the CDR3 is TGTGCCAGCAGCCTACTGAGAGATACGCAGTATTTT. The entire variable domain, with the rest obtained from reference TRBV5-8 and TRBJ2-3, is as follows: EAGVTQSPTHLIKTRGQQATLRCSPISGHTSVYWYQQALGLGLQFLLWYDEGEERNRGNFPPRFSGRQFPNYSSELNVNALELEDSALYLCASSLLRDTQYFGPGTRLTVL.

The rearrangement links TRBV5-1 to TRBJ1-3; 7 bases align to TRBD1. This CDR3 contains 14 residues. V was pared by 4 bases and J by 8 bases, with 9 bases of the junction left unmatched. Germline lookup yields CDR1 SGHRS and CDR2 YFSETQ. The CDR3 reads CASSILTGADTIYF. The DNA for the CDR3 is TGCGCCAGCAGCATACTCACAGGGGCGGACACCATATATTTT.